This TCR beta chain originates from a study of beta chain features in type 1 diabetes. Background on the study: Patients looked much like healthy donors when it came to age, gender and cell yields.

Every bit of the isolated RNA underwent reverse transcription, so sequencing read expressed TCRB transcripts. Sequencing of naive, central memory and regulatory T cell samples gave an average of roughly 4 million reads. Data came from immunoSEQ multiplex PCR; TCRdb stores just in-frame clones and leaves some out. The sample holds 680,000 or so clones, roughly 13% seen once. The study's findings and limits: When VDJ junctions were examined, type 1 diabetes patients showed fewer insertions and more deletions. High TCR expression in some cells could lead to their over-representation in cDNA sequencing. Shortening that was moderate but significant affected the TCRB CDR3s of Type 1 diabetes patients in all four CD4+ subsets.

In this sample, this clone turned up a few times. Its antigen is currently unknown. The sequence was obtained from a man aged 18-30 years with type 1 diabetes. The sequenced sample was naive CD4+ T cells from blood.

The CDR3 sequence is CASSAGQTGKRYF. For the CDR3, the DNA is TGTGCCAGCAGCGCCGGACAGACCGGTAAACGGTACTTC. The chain uses TRBV21-1 and TRBJ2-7; the listed D gene, TRBD1, was not tested against the DNA. TRBV21-1 is flagged as a pseudogene. There are 13 residues in the CDR3.